Listed here are 22 T cell receptor beta chains from one sample, sequenced in a study of beta chain features in type 1 diabetes. Findings and caveats of the study: All four CD4+ subsets of Type 1 diabetes patients contained TCRB CDR3s that were moderately but significantly shorter.

The antigens for these receptors are not known. The entirety of the isolated RNA underwent reverse transcription, so expressed TCRB transcripts were sequenced. This table comes from immunoSEQ multiplex PCR, and its TCRdb copy is limited to in-frame clones, with some not included. The table lists about 160,000 clones, around 8% of them singletons. Sequencing was carried out using central memory CD4+ T cells from blood. These receptors were obtained from a woman between 35 and 50 years old with type 1 diabetes.

The genes are TRBV28 and TRBJ2-1; 7 positions agree with TRBD1. Germline V gene sequence: CDR1 MDHEN, CDR2 SYDVKM. Trimming at V came to 7 bases and at J to 7 bases, leaving 16 bases not matched to a gene. This CDR3 is built from 16 residues. CDR3 coding DNA: TGTGCCAGCAAGGTAGTTGGGACAGTGCAGGCGAATGAGCAGTTCTTC. Translated: CASKVVGTVQANEQFF.

This clone was observed many times. The V and J genes are TRBV5-6 and TRBJ2-2, with 7 bases aligning to TRBD1. The V gene end was trimmed by 4 bases and the J gene end by 9 bases; junction bases not matched to a gene: 18. The CDR3 spans 17 residues. Germline CDR1 SGHDT, CDR2 YYEEEE. The CDR3 sequence is CASSLLGGQTYSRELFF. The CDR3 DNA reads as TGTGCCAGCAGCCTGTTAGGGGGACAGACTTACTCTAGGGAGCTGTTTTTT.

This clone was counted between two and nine times. The chain employs TRBV19 and TRBJ2-6; perhaps TRBD1 as D (6 bases). Between the trimmed V and J ends, which lost 8 bases and 5 bases, there was a span of 7 bases. This CDR3 region has 12 residues. CDR1 LNHDA and CDR2 SQIVND come from the germline V gene (reference sequence). CDR3 protein: CASQGWANVLTF. CDR3 coding DNA: TGTGCCAGTCAGGGGTGGGCCAACGTCCTGACTTTC. Using reference TRBV19 and TRBJ2-6 for the parts outside the CDR3, the full variable domain is DGGITQSPKYLFRKEGQNVTLSCEQNLNHDAMYWYRQDPGQGLRLIYYSQIVNDFQKGDIAEGYSVSREKKESFPLTVTSAQKNPTAFYLCASQGWANVLTFGAGSRLTVL.

Ten or more counts support this clone. At the DNA level, this CDR3 is encoded by other sequences in the same sample as well. V gene TRBV18 combines with J gene TRBJ1-4; 10 nucleotides line up with TRBD1. Trimming at V came to 2 bases and at J to 6 bases, leaving 3 bases not matched to a gene. CDR1 and CDR2 (germline): KGHSH, LQKENI. This CDR3 comprises 15 residues. The CDR3 nucleotides read TGTGCCAGCTCACCAGACAGGGGGCGGCATGAAAAACTGTTTTTT. Translating gives CASSPDRGRHEKLFF.

The chain joins TRBV29-1 to TRBJ1-6; 7 nucleotides line up with TRBD1. The CDR3 sequence is 14 residues long. The V and J ends lost 4 bases and 7 bases, in that order; junction bases with no gene match: 7. Germline lookup yields CDR1 SQVTM and CDR2 ANQGSEA. DNA of the CDR3: TGCAGCGTTGCCACCGGGACAGAGAATTCACCCCTCCACTTT. This codes for CSVATGTENSPLHF.

This clone has more than one count but fewer than ten. The rearrangement links TRBV29-1 to TRBJ1-3; 7 bases fit TRBD1. CDR1 and CDR2 from the germline V gene are SQVTM and ANQGSEA. J lost 4 bases, V lost 4 bases, and 7 bases had no gene match. The CDR3 runs 14 residues. The DNA for the CDR3 is TGCAGCGTTGGAAAGGGGGCATCGGGAAACACCATATATTTT. Its translation is CSVGKGASGNTIYF.

V is TRBV5-6 and J is TRBJ2-2, with 9 bases lining up with TRBD1. The CDR3 contains 17 residues. V shed 7 bases and J 4 bases; nucleotides not matched to a gene: 14. In germline, CDR1 is SGHDT, CDR2 YYEEEE. DNA of the CDR3: TGTGCCAGCTCTAATCCCCCGGGACAGGGCCGCACCGGGGAGCTGTTTTTT. Protein: CASSNPPGQGRTGELFF.

This clone was counted between two and nine times. The chain employs TRBV5-5 and TRBJ1-5, with 7 bases matching TRBD1. Trimming removed 4 bases from V and 5 bases from J; junction bases left unmatched: 6. This CDR3 has 14 residues. The germline V gene encodes CDR1 SGHKS and CDR2 YYEKEE (reference sequence). The CDR3 nucleotides are TGTGCCAGCAGCCTGACAGGGATGGATCAGCCCCAGCATTTT. Protein: CASSLTGMDQPQHF.

The CDR3 here is CASSTGQWNSYEQYF. CDR3 bases: TGTGCCAGCAGCACGGGACAGTGGAACTCCTACGAGCAGTACTTC. The V call is TRBV7-9, the J call TRBJ2-7, with TRBD1 matching over 7 bases. V was clipped by 5 bases and J by 0 bases; unmatched bases: 7. The CDR3 totals 15 residues. CDR1 and CDR2 (germline): SEHNR, FQNEAQ (reference sequence).

Only a few counts were recorded for this clone. This chain connects TRBV19 to TRBJ1-5; D is unresolved. V gave up 7 bases and J gave up 4 bases, with 11 bases separating them. Germline V gives CDR1 LNHDA, CDR2 SQIVND (reference sequence). The CDR3 loop spans 13 amino acids. CDR3 sequence (DNA): TGTGCCAGTAAATCTGATCAGAATCAGCCCCAGCATTTT. As protein: CASKSDQNQPQHF.

In its sample, this clone was seen a few times. The chain recombines TRBV5-1 with TRBJ2-3; 8 bases map to TRBD1. This CDR3 spans 16 amino acids. Germline CDR1 reads SGHRS; CDR2 reads YFSETQ. The V gene end was trimmed by 2 bases and the J gene end by 5 bases; junction bases not matched to a gene: 10. The CDR3, as DNA: TGCGCCAGCAGCTTAGTTTCCAGGGGGCGAGGAGATACGCAGTATTTT. Its translation: CASSLVSRGRGDTQYF.

This clone was seen more than once but under ten times. The chain carries TRBV2 and TRBJ2-1, with 10 positions matching TRBD2. The J segment lost 0 bases and the V segment lost 9 bases, leaving 8 bases of the junction unmatched. The germline gives CDR1 SNHLY, CDR2 FYNNEI. The CDR3 is made up of 16 amino acids. The CDR3 loop is CASRPSGGSSYNEQFF. In nucleotides, the CDR3 is TGTGCCAGTCGTCCTAGCGGGGGCAGCTCCTACAATGAGCAGTTCTTC. Supplemented by reference TRBV2 and TRBJ2-1, the full variable domain reads EPEVTQTPSHQVTQMGQEVILRCVPISNHLYFYWYRQILGQKVEFLVSFYNNEISEKSEIFDDQFSVERPDGSNFTLKIRSTKLEDSAMYFCASRPSGGSSYNEQFFGPGTRLTVL.

This clone was counted a few times. This sequence joins TRBV5-1 and TRBJ2-1, with 12 bases matching TRBD2. There are 15 residues in the CDR3. From germline, CDR1 is SGHRS and CDR2 YFSETQ. The V gene end was trimmed by 2 bases and the J gene end by 10 bases; junction bases not matched to a gene: 7. The CDR3 bases are TGCGCCAGCAGCTTTCTAGCGGGAGGGCCGGGCGAGCAGTTCTTC. It codes for CASSFLAGGPGEQFF.

The sample holds a few counts of this clone. The chain recombines TRBV7-9 with TRBJ2-2; 7 bases agree with TRBD1. CDR3 length equals 15 residues. The ends lost 6 bases at V and 3 bases at J; junction bases unmatched: 7. Looked up from germline, CDR1 is SEHNR and CDR2 is FQNEAQ (reference sequence). The CDR3 spells CASRTRGRDTGELFF. The DNA for the CDR3 is TGTGCCAGCAGGACGAGGGGGCGTGACACCGGGGAGCTGTTTTTT.

The gene calls are TRBV9 and TRBJ2-1, with D possibly being TRBD1 (6 bases). Trimming took off 3 bases at V and 8 bases at J, with 9 bases between the two ends. This CDR3 is 12 amino acids long. Germline CDR1 and CDR2: SGDLS and YYNGEE. The CDR3 nucleotides read TGTGCCAGCAGCGGAGCAGGGGATGAGCAGTTCTTC. Amino acids: CASSGAGDEQFF. The full variable domain, in which reference TRBV9 and TRBJ2-1 provide the parts outside the CDR3, is DSGVTQTPKHLITATGQRVTLRCSPRSGDLSVYWYQQSLDQGLQFLIQYYNGEERAKGNILERFSAQQFPDLHSELNLSSLELGDSALYFCASSGAGDEQFFGPGTRLTVL.

This clone was picked up a small number of times. This sequence joins TRBV27 and TRBJ1-3; 10 bases are a match to TRBD1. The CDR3 totals 20 residues. Germline V lookup: CDR1 MNHEY, CDR2 SMNVEV (reference sequence). The trim removed 4 bases at V and 4 bases at J, leaving 19 bases unmatched. DNA of the CDR3: TGTGCCAGCAGTTGCCGGGACAGGGGAGGATCTGACTCTGGAGGAAACACCATATATTTT. Its protein is CASSCRDRGGSDSGGNTIYF.

The CDR3 nucleotides are TGTGCCAGCAGTCCTGGACAGGTCACCGGGGAGCTGTTTTTT. Protein: CASSPGQVTGELFF. The chain joins TRBV2 to TRBJ2-2; 7 positions match TRBD1. CDR1 and CDR2 from the germline V gene are SNHLY and FYNNEI. Trimming took 5 bases from V and 4 from J; bases not matched to a gene: 4. The CDR3 extends over 14 amino acids.

This sequence joins TRBV6-5 and TRBJ1-2; D gene unclear. The CDR3 is 13 residues long. Trimming stripped 5 bases from V and 4 bases from J, with 11 bases between. CDR1 MNHEY and CDR2 SVGAGI come from the germline V gene. This CDR3 reads CASSPTESYGYTF. The CDR3 region has the DNA TGTGCCAGCAGTCCAACCGAGAGCTATGGCTACACCTTC.

The V gene is TRBV4-2, the J gene TRBJ2-7; D is perhaps TRBD1 (6 bases). The CDR3 loop spans 14 amino acids. Germline CDR1 LGHNA, CDR2 YNFKEQ. Trimming left V 4 bases short and J 2 bases short, with 12 bases between. CDR3 DNA: TGTGCCAGCAGCCCACCTCGGGACACCTACGAGCAGTACTTC. Residues: CASSPPRDTYEQYF.

The genes are TRBV7-8 and TRBJ1-2; tentatively, D is TRBD1 (6 bases). This CDR3 is built from 13 residues. Germline CDR1 SGHVS, CDR2 FQNEAQ. V was shortened by 5 bases and J by 4 bases, with 11 bases between the two germline ends. CDR3 amino acids: CASSQGQLYGYTF. CDR3 in DNA: TGTGCCAGCAGCCAAGGACAGCTCTATGGCTACACCTTC.

The chain employs TRBV4-3 and TRBJ2-7, with D unclear. The V and J ends lost 4 bases and 0 bases respectively, with 10 bases between them. Looked up from germline, CDR1 is LGHNA and CDR2 is YSLEER. This CDR3 spans 14 amino acids. The DNA for the CDR3 is TGCGCCAGCAGCCCCGAGTACAGCTCCTACGAGCAGTACTTC. Protein sequence: CASSPEYSSYEQYF.

This chain links TRBV5-1 with TRBJ2-3, with 10 bases that match TRBD2. The CDR3 is made up of 15 amino acids. The germline gives CDR1 SGHRS, CDR2 YFSETQ. J gave up 3 bases and V 5 bases, and 6 bases lay outside the gene matches. Here the CDR3 DNA reads TGCGCCAGCAGTCCTCAGCGGGAGGGAACAGATACGCAGTATTTT. This gives the protein CASSPQREGTDTQYF.